Shown below are 31 T cell receptor beta chains from a single sample sequenced in a study of immune evolution from preneoplasia to lung adenocarcinoma. Sequencing used immunoSEQ multiplex PCR; TCRdb keeps in-frame clones, though not all of them. The sample has about 6,900 clones; approximately 80% are singletons. Specimen: FFPE invasive lung adenocarcinoma tissue. The receptors were gathered from a person aged 35 to 50 with lung adenocarcinoma.

This clone was observed a handful of times. V and J are TRBV9 and TRBJ2-2; 9 nucleotides line up with TRBD2. Germline-derived CDR1 and CDR2 are SGDLS and YYNGEE. This CDR3 comprises 16 residues. V dropped 0 bases and J dropped 4; count of bases not matched to a gene: 4. CDR3 sequence: CASSVGGRVGTGELFF. The CDR3, as DNA: TGTGCCAGCAGCGTAGGCGGGAGGGTGGGCACCGGGGAGCTGTTTTTT.

For this clone: Other DNA sequences in the same sample also yield this CDR3. V usage is TRBV5-6 and J usage is TRBJ1-1; no clear D. Germline lookup yields CDR1 SGHDT and CDR2 YYEEEE. The CDR3 is made up of 13 amino acids. Deletions cut 2 bases from V and 1 base from J, with 6 bases between. CDR3: CASSFIQNTEAFF. The CDR3 bases are TGTGCCAGCAGCTTTATACAGAACACTGAAGCTTTCTTT.

V gene TRBV10-3 combines with J gene TRBJ2-7, with D maybe TRBD2 (6 bases). There are 11 residues in the CDR3. Germline V CDR1 and CDR2: ENHRY, SYGVKD. The V and J ends lost 7 bases and 6 bases respectively, with 10 bases between them. The CDR3 DNA reads as TGTGCCATCAAAGGGGAGGTCGAGCAGTACTTC. Amino acids: CAIKGEVEQYF.

The genes are TRBV7-8 and TRBJ2-2; 8 bases match TRBD2. V lost 5 bases, J lost 1 base, and 18 bases stayed unmatched. CDR1 is SGHVS and CDR2 is FQNEAQ in the germline V gene. The CDR3 is 20 amino acids. In nucleotides, the CDR3 is TGTGCCAGCAGCCCCTCCCTCGGGACTAGTCAATTAATGAACACCGGGGAGCTGTTTTTT. Translated: CASSPSLGTSQLMNTGELFF.

This chain links TRBV18 with TRBJ2-7; 12 bases line up with TRBD1. Germline-derived CDR1 and CDR2 are KGHSH and LQKENI. V lost 5 bases, J lost 3 bases, and 5 bases stayed unmatched. This CDR3 comprises 15 residues. The CDR3 sequence is CASSTGTGGDYEQYF. CDR3 DNA: TGTGCCAGCTCAACCGGGACAGGGGGCGACTACGAGCAGTACTTC.

V gene TRBV6-1 combines with J gene TRBJ1-5; the D is unclear. CDR1 and CDR2 (germline): MNHNS, SASEGT. This CDR3 has 13 amino acids. The V end lost 6 bases, the J end lost 4 bases, and 10 bases lay between the germline ends. The CDR3 DNA reads as TGTGCCAGCAGGGACGGATTAAATCAGCCCCAGCATTTT. It codes for CASRDGLNQPQHF.

The chain recombines TRBV7-6 with TRBJ2-1; tentatively, D is TRBD2 (5 bases). V lost 1 base and J lost 3, with 13 bases in between. There are 16 residues in the CDR3. Germline CDR1 reads SGHVS; CDR2 reads FNYEAQ. CDR3 sequence (DNA): TGTGCCAGCAGCTTAGTAGGAGGAGATTACTACAATGAGCAGTTCTTC. The encoded protein is CASSLVGGDYYNEQFF.

V and J are TRBV10-3 and TRBJ1-2; D call uncertain. Germline lookup yields CDR1 ENHRY and CDR2 SYGVKD. The CDR3 extends over 14 amino acids. The V end was cut by 6 bases, the J end by 2 bases, with 13 bases between. CDR3 sequence reads: CAIRELGENYGYTF. The CDR3 nucleotides are TGTGCCATCAGGGAGCTGGGAGAAAACTATGGCTACACCTTC.

The rearrangement joins TRBV18 to TRBJ1-1; TRBD1 might be the D (5 bases). Germline-derived CDR1 and CDR2 are KGHSH and LQKENI. V dropped 4 bases and J dropped 7 bases, with 13 bases sitting between them. This CDR3 has 13 residues. CDR3 nucleotides: TGTGCCAGCTCACGCACCGACAGAATTGAAGCTTTCTTT. Translating it yields CASSRTDRIEAFF.

CDR3 in DNA: TGCACCAGCAGCCAAGTTAAGACAGGGGGCTGCGTGGCTTTCTTT. It codes for CTSSQVKTGGCVAFF. The chain recombines TRBV1 with TRBJ1-1; the listed D gene, TRBD1, was not tested against the DNA. TRBV1 is tagged as a pseudogene. The CDR3 is 15 amino acids.

This clone was found once. The rearrangement uses TRBV19 and TRBJ1-5; the D is unclear. Germline V gene lookup returns CDR1 LNHDA and CDR2 SQIVND (reference sequence). The length of the CDR3 is 15 residues. V lost 3 bases and J 1 base, leaving 10 bases between the germline ends. CDR3 sequence: CASSMGRSSNQPQHF. CDR3 in DNA: TGTGCCAGTAGTATGGGCCGATCGAGCAATCAGCCCCAGCATTTT.

The V and J genes are TRBV28 and TRBJ2-3; 7 bases align to TRBD2. Trimming at V came to 2 bases and at J to 2 bases, leaving 7 bases not matched to a gene. Germline lookup yields CDR1 MDHEN and CDR2 SYDVKM. This CDR3 comprises 16 residues. The CDR3 DNA is TGTGCCAGCAGTTTAATCGACACTAGCGACACAGATACGCAGTATTTT. Protein product: CASSLIDTSDTDTQYF.

This chain links TRBV18 with TRBJ1-1, with D perhaps TRBD1 (5 bases). This CDR3 region has 15 residues. Trimming stripped 2 bases from V and 3 bases from J, with 13 bases between. CDR1 and CDR2 (germline): KGHSH, LQKENI. CDR3 in DNA: TGTGCCAGCTCACCAATGGGGCAGGTCGACACTGAAGCTTTCTTT. Translation gives CASSPMGQVDTEAFF.

This clone was counted only a few times. Germline and junction disagree at one end, which may indicate a read error. The CDR3 loop is CAYGRPDTQYF. The CDR3 nucleotides read TGTGCCTACGGGAGACCAGACACGCAGTATTTT. The chain links TRBV30 to TRBJ2-3, with D possibly matching TRBD2 (6 bases). The CDR3 totals 11 residues. Germline V CDR1 and CDR2: GTSNPN, SVGIG (reference sequence).

On this clone itself: An end of the junction differs from the germline gene, which may be a read error. The rearrangement links TRBV5-1 to TRBJ1-4; 7 nucleotides agree with TRBD1. Germline V lookup: CDR1 SGHRS, CDR2 YFSETQ. The CDR3 has 14 amino acids. As DNA, the CDR3 is TGCGCTAGCAGCTTGGCAGGGGGGGACGAAAAACTGTTTTTT. Protein sequence: CASSLAGGDEKLFF.

The V and J genes are TRBV20-1 and TRBJ2-5; D unresolved. The CDR3 runs to 11 residues. V was trimmed by 3 bases and J by 5 bases, leaving 7 bases between them. Germline V gives CDR1 DFQATT, CDR2 SNEGSKA (reference sequence). CDR3 sequence (DNA): TGCAGTGCTAGCAATAAGGAGACCCAGTACTTC. Translating gives CSASNKETQYF.

The J gene is TRBJ1-2, the V gene TRBV19; D is possibly TRBD1 (6 bases). The length of the CDR3 is 14 residues. Deletions cut 5 bases from V and 3 bases from J, with 13 bases between. From germline, CDR1 is LNHDA and CDR2 SQIVND (reference sequence). CDR3 nucleotide sequence: TGTGCCAGTAGTTCACAGGGAGAGGACTATGGCTACACCTTC. The encoded protein is CASSSQGEDYGYTF.

The chain uses TRBV6-1 and TRBJ1-5; D gene uncertain. Germline V gene sequence: CDR1 MNHNS, CDR2 SASEGT. This CDR3 comprises 13 residues. V lost 6 bases to trimming and J lost 3 bases, with 9 bases between them. The CDR3, as DNA: TGTGCCAGCAGGCGTCAGTACAATCAGCCCCAGCATTTT. Amino acid sequence: CASRRQYNQPQHF.

The V gene is TRBV16, the J gene TRBJ2-7; D is undetermined. V dropped 3 bases and J dropped 5 bases, with 17 bases sitting between them. CDR1 KGHSY and CDR2 FQNENV come from the germline V gene. This CDR3 spans 15 amino acids. DNA for the CDR3: TGTGCCAGCAGCCAGCCGGGCCTAGGAAGACACGAGCAGTACTTC. Its protein is CASSQPGLGRHEQYF.

The chain joins TRBV20-1 to TRBJ1-2, with a possible D match to TRBD1 (5 bases). V gave up 4 bases and J gave up 7 bases, with 10 bases separating them. The CDR3 is 11 residues long. Germline V gene sequence: CDR1 DFQATT, CDR2 SNEGSKA (reference sequence). CDR3 in amino acids: CSAKGTSGYTF. In nucleotides, the CDR3 is TGCAGTGCTAAAGGGACGTCTGGCTACACCTTC.

CDR3 bases: TGTGCCAGCAGCCCGGGGGGGCAGGGAGATCAGCCCCAGCATTTT. Its translation: CASSPGGQGDQPQHF. This chain uses TRBV7-9 with TRBJ1-5; TRBD1 is a possible D gene (6 bases). The ends were cut back, 5 bases at V and 5 bases at J, with 16 bases in the middle. The CDR3 totals 15 residues. CDR1 is SEHNR and CDR2 is FQNEAQ in the germline V gene (reference sequence).

This clone was observed once. The rearrangement uses TRBV27 and TRBJ1-1, with 9 bases that match TRBD1. V shed 5 bases and J 4 bases; nucleotides not matched to a gene: 8. The CDR3 has 15 amino acids. CDR1 is MNHEY and CDR2 is SMNVEV in the germline V gene (reference sequence). The CDR3 DNA follows: TGTGCCAGCAGTCCCAGGGGACAGGGAGTCACTGAAGCTTTCTTT. It yields the protein CASSPRGQGVTEAFF.

This clone has only a few counts. The chain is built from TRBV2 and TRBJ2-2; no clear D. V was clipped by 2 bases and J by 1 base, with 8 bases between them. Germline lookup yields CDR1 SNHLY and CDR2 FYNNEI. This CDR3 has 15 amino acids. The CDR3 region is CASSEIKRNTGELFF. The CDR3, as DNA: TGTGCCAGCAGTGAAATTAAGCGGAACACCGGGGAGCTGTTTTTT.

The chain combines TRBV25-1 with TRBJ1-4; 9 bases match TRBD1. The CDR3 is made up of 16 amino acids. J was trimmed by 7 bases and V by 3 bases; bases with no gene match: 9. CDR1 and CDR2 from the germline V gene are MGHDK and SYGVNS. The CDR3 nucleotides are TGTGCCAGCAGTGATACAGGGGGCTACGAAAGTGAAAAACTGTTTTTT. It codes for CASSDTGGYESEKLFF.

A remark on this clone: At the DNA level, this CDR3 is encoded by other sequences in the same sample as well. This chain connects TRBV9 to TRBJ2-7, with TRBD2 as a possible D gene (6 bases). This CDR3 comprises 14 residues. From germline, CDR1 is SGDLS and CDR2 YYNGEE. Between the trimmed V and J ends, which lost 0 bases and 2 bases, there was a span of 9 bases. This CDR3 is CASSVGGVPYEQYF. The CDR3, as DNA: TGTGCCAGCAGCGTAGGCGGGGTACCCTACGAGCAGTACTTC.

In this sample, this clone turned up a few times. This rearrangement joins TRBV20-1 to TRBJ2-5; no firm D call. CDR3 length equals 11 residues. Germline V gene lookup returns CDR1 DFQATT and CDR2 SNEGSKA (reference sequence). The CDR3 sequence: CSVRFQETQYF. CDR3 nucleotides: TGCAGCGTCAGGTTCCAAGAGACCCAGTACTTC.

V gene TRBV28 combines with J gene TRBJ1-2; TRBD1 agrees at 7 bases. The germline gives CDR1 MDHEN, CDR2 SYDVKM. This CDR3 has 14 residues. Trimming took 7 bases from V and 5 from J; bases not matched to a gene: 10. This CDR3 reads CASTILGTDYGYTF. The CDR3 DNA reads TGTGCCAGCACAATCCTCGGGACAGATTATGGCTACACCTTC.

This rearrangement joins TRBV6-5 to TRBJ1-2; D possibly corresponds to TRBD1 (6 bases). Germline-derived CDR1 and CDR2 are MNHEY and SVGAGI. The V and J ends lost 5 bases and 6 bases respectively, with 19 bases between them. This CDR3 is built from 15 residues. In nucleotides, the CDR3 is TGTGCCAGCAGTCCCTGGGAGGTAGGGGGGAATGGCTACACCTTC. Its translation: CASSPWEVGGNGYTF.

The rearrangement joins TRBV20-1 to TRBJ1-1; D is unresolved. The V gene lost 2 bases and the J gene lost 0 bases, with 1 base spanning the gap. CDR3 size: 11 residues. Germline CDR1 and CDR2: DFQATT and SNEGSKA (reference sequence). The CDR3 DNA reads TGCAGTGCTAGACTGAACACTGAAGCTTTCTTT. The encoded protein is CSARLNTEAFF.

The V gene is TRBV5-4, the J gene TRBJ1-2, with TRBD1 identical over 10 bases. CDR1 and CDR2 (germline): SGHNT, YYREEE (reference sequence). The CDR3 runs 16 residues. The V and J ends lost 4 bases and 2 bases, in that order; junction bases with no gene match: 8. The CDR3 DNA is TGTGCCAGCAGCACCATGGACAGGGGGGCAAACTATGGCTACACCTTC. Translating it yields CASSTMDRGANYGYTF.

V usage is TRBV9 and J usage is TRBJ2-1; 9 bases fit TRBD2. The CDR3 length is 14 residues. CDR1 SGDLS and CDR2 YYNGEE come from the germline V gene. V lost 0 bases to trimming and J lost 10 bases; unmatched junction nucleotides: 5. CDR3 protein: CASSVGLAGIEQFF. The CDR3 DNA is TGTGCCAGCAGCGTAGGGCTAGCGGGAATCGAGCAGTTCTTC.